This T cell receptor (beta chain) stems from a study of cytomegalovirus exposure and HLA in healthy donors (dated by TCRdb to about 2017). Regarding the complete study: An earlier analysis of 587 of the donors reported approximately 280 Gb of sequence data and 117 million unique TCR beta sequences obtained from about 179 million T cells. In an earlier analysis of roughly 580 of the donors, high-throughput TCR beta sequencing was used to judge whether each TCR beta V gene segment behaved as functional or pseudogenic. Alongside the repertoire data, information on donor age, sex, ethnicity and CMV serostatus was compiled. Every discovery cohort repertoire had been produced on one sequencing platform. On average, 235,054 unique TCR beta nucleotide sequences were sequenced per donor among about 400 genotyped donors of the cohort, with roughly 18% of those sequences being non-productive. An early release that covered more than 550 HLA-typed donors contained about 300 gigabases of sequencing data and around 85 million unique TCR sequences. To study patterns of TCR occurrence, a later analysis re-analyzed previously published TCR beta repertoires from 550 to 800 donors and added high-resolution HLA genotyping. The number of donors typed differed by locus, with about 629-640 for A, B, C, DRB1 and DQB1, about 500 for DQA1, 600 to 610 for DPA1, and some 440 for DPB1. Roughly 5 DR-DQ haplotypes were treated as single units for association and clustering because of strong linkage in the cohort. To predict cytomegalovirus infection status, the study combined high-throughput TCR immunosequencing, statistical association of individual TCRs with disease status, and machine learning. Of the 300 to 400 genotyped donors, 81% fell in the genetic ancestry cluster associated with self-reported Caucasian donors. The study profiled the T cell repertoires of 550 to 700 subjects by immunosequencing and related them to cytomegalovirus serostatus. Both class I and class II loci were covered by HLA typing, at four-digit resolution. The study was designed to test whether signatures of past pathogen exposure could be identified by cataloging public T cell receptors. A separate validation cohort of 100 to 150 different subjects was used in addition to the roughly 670-subject first cohort. Rather than drawing on any new phenotypic data, the later analysis identified candidate immune exposures from TCR beta sequences and the way those sequences occurred across donors. A later genetic analysis used genome-wide SNP genotypes for about 65% of the 666 donors, treating that subset as a discovery cohort.

Only a few counts were recorded for this clone. Its target antigen remains unknown. Base qualities are not provided; no much larger clone lies one nucleotide away. The germline V gene encodes CDR1 SGHRS and CDR2 YFSETQ. The CDR3 goes from the cysteine to the phenylalanine over 15 residues. Just the 45-base CDR3 DNA is kept, in frame starting at base 1. V has 1 base trimmed and J has 6 bases trimmed; junction bases matching no gene number 6. Libraries were built with the immunoSEQ multiplex PCR assay. For the multiplex PCR, a mixture combining 60 forward primers for TCR Vbeta segments and 13 reverse primers for TCR Jbeta segments was used. Amplification of the CDR3 region of rearranged TCR beta genes was performed with a multiplex PCR assay on genomic DNA. Amplified TCR beta libraries were sequenced as 87-base-pair reads on the Illumina HiSeq System. On the authors' methods: A later analysis counted about 80 million unique TCR beta chains across the approximately 700 repertoires, and 10 million to 11 million of these chains were shared by at least two donors. Raw reads were error-corrected and collapsed into unique sequences by a nearest-neighbor algorithm in which closely related sequences were merged to remove PCR and sequencing errors. V, D and J gene segments were assigned by aligning CDR3 sequences to IMGT reference sequences. For a sequence to be retained, at least a six-nucleotide match to both a V gene segment and a J gene segment was required. A rearrangement was called productive if the CDR3 had no stop codons and remained in frame with V and J, and every other rearrangement was called non-productive. CDR3 was defined according to IMGT convention as the region running from the second conserved V-encoded cysteine to the conserved J-encoded phenylalanine. The earlier analysis of a few hundred of the donors excluded any sequence lacking an unambiguous match to a single V gene segment. In an earlier analysis of approximately 500 of the donors, a V segment was called functional when productive rearrangements were above 56.7%, and segregating when the standard deviation between donors exceeded 5%. A statistical classification framework was developed to diagnose cytomegalovirus status using the catalog of TCR beta chain sequences. In a later analysis, TCR nucleotide sequences were compared against IMGT/GENE-DB human TR gene sequences so that V and J genes could be assigned. The TCRdist pipeline was used in a later analysis to assign CDR3 sequences and most-parsimonious VDJ recombination scenarios. In a later analysis, every TCR beta chain was defined by the combination of its CDR3 amino acid sequence and its V-gene family, and reads without a unique V-gene family were dropped. A later analysis removed 592 highly shared, low-generation-probability nucleotide sequences to deal with suspected cross-contamination and a sequencing artifact. For each public chain, a later analysis derived a clonal expansion index from normalized ranks of inferred template counts within each repertoire. A later analysis computed generation probabilities with a VDJ recombination model fitted to out-of-frame rearrangements, and checked the results against IGoR. In a later analysis, hypergeometric tests were used to score TCR-TCR, TCR-HLA and TCR-CMV co-occurrence, with a repertoire-size bias correction applied to TCR pairs. To estimate false discovery rates, a later analysis permuted the HLA or CMV assignments 20 times. In a later analysis, co-occurring TCRs were grouped with DBSCAN, and TCRdist sequence similarity was added when clustering was performed within HLA-allele-positive subsets. Co-occurrence clustering excluded repertoires with fewer than 30,000 or more than 120,000 public chains, plus five with anomalous nucleotide sharing. TCRdb provides this immuneACCESS table in a form limited to in-frame rearrangements. Some clones are lacking; in checked studies, under half of them reflect an unresolved V gene, and why the rest are absent is not known. Clone size and the V and J calls come from that table; the DNA yielded D and trimming. The sample table contains approximately 160,000 clones; only one count was recorded for about 80% of them. Clones ranked in the top ten supply 1.5% to 1.7% of the sample.

In total, around 600 healthy bone marrow donors made up the cohort. All cohort members were sampled while nominally healthy, although unrecorded immune exposures were likely present. The donor was CMV seronegative and belonged to the group of roughly 330 seronegative cohort members. A peripheral blood sample was provided by each donor, and peripheral blood mononuclear cells were used for TCR beta sequencing. The Qiagen DNeasy Blood Extraction Kit was used to extract genomic DNA from the blood cell samples. The research as a whole found: Roughly uniform sequencing depth across donors was assumed in presence/absence analyses, although this assumption may not hold. Correlated functional status among segregating V segments might reflect linkage disequilibrium, but an unknown experimental factor could not be ruled out. The cohort was sequenced for TCR beta chains only, and without alpha or paired-chain data the features that could be detected were limited. Strong co-occurrence of HLA alleles, especially DR and DQ, made assigning TCR associations to individual alleles difficult. The only immune exposure information available for the cohort was CMV serostatus. Most TCR sequences were seen in very few donors, while some public TCRs were found in many individuals. Because the 87-base-pair reads could not distinguish some IMGT-functional V segments, including TRBV6-2 and TRBV6-3, those segments were excluded. A total of 150 to 200 TCR beta chains were listed by the study as associated with cytomegalovirus. The classifier was reported to diagnose cytomegalovirus status with high specificity and sensitivity in both the original and validation cohorts. In a later analysis, HLA-associated TCR beta chains showed more clonal expansion and lower generation probabilities than non-associated chains that were equally common. A later genetic analysis reported fewer N-insertions in productive TCRs among donors in an Asian-associated ancestry cluster than the roughly 620-donor mean. A cluster of highly shared sequence variants was judged likely to represent a technical artifact of the sequencing pipeline. In a later analysis, TCR association rates were found to vary across HLA loci, with the most associated TCRs seen for DRB1 alleles and the fewest for HLA-C alleles. Specific HLA alleles were associated with some 15,000 TCR beta sequences at a false discovery rate of 0.05 in a later analysis. A further reported finding was that TCR beta sequences accurately predicted the HLA-A and HLA-B alleles for most subjects in the first cohort. In an earlier analysis of fewer than 750 of the donors, most TCR beta V segments were observed in productive rearrangements about 87% or about 30% of the time, broadly matching IMGT annotations. Because counts were too low, about 18 rarely observed V segments, including chromosome 9 orphons, were left out of the earlier analysis of several hundred of the donors. In vitro tests confirmed that a few of the cytomegalovirus-associated TCR beta chains recognize cytomegalovirus antigens. In a later analysis, most CMV-associated TCR beta chains were found to appear HLA-restricted, with HLA associations seemingly driven largely by CMV exposure. According to a later analysis, parvovirus B19, influenza, CMV and Epstein-Barr virus appeared linked to several top co-occurrence clusters. It was suggested by the authors that the approach could potentially be generalized to other disease states and immunological phenotypes. V-gene and J-gene trimming of TCR beta chains was associated with a missense DCLRE1C variant in a later genetic analysis, and the association was replicated in an independent cohort. Because HLA typing was missing for some donors at each locus, association tests included only the typed subset.

This receptor was obtained from a man aged 40-49 years in good health and CMV-seronegative. Material for sequencing was PBMCs. Recombination joined TRBV5-1 with TRBJ2-5; TRBD1 lines up with 10 middle nucleotides. The bases read TGCGCCAGCAGCTTGTTCGGGGACAGGGGTAAGACCCAGTACTTC. Its product reads: CASSLFGDRGKTQYF.